This entry features one T cell receptor (beta chain) sequence. Antigen: not known. The data originate from a study of OX40 agonist ivuxolimab in advanced cancers. Whole-study context: An agonistic human IgG2 monoclonal antibody against OX40 (CD134) was given. Earlier treatment with anti-PD-1, anti-PD-L1 or anti-CTLA-4 was permitted, and about 40% had received some. Study findings and constraints: CD8+ T cells averaged more expanded clones than CD4+.

TCRdb's copy holds only in-frame clones and misses some; the assay was immunoSEQ multiplex PCR. The sample contains over 15,000 clones, more than 65% of which appear only once. The CDR3 runs 15 residues. The germline V gene has CDR1 MNHEY and CDR2 SVGAGI. The ends lost 7 bases at V and 2 bases at J; junction bases unmatched: 9. The receptor's source is an adult with an advanced solid tumor such as melanoma, head and neck, liver or kidney cancer. The chain uses TRBV6-5 and TRBJ2-3; 7 nucleotides line up with TRBD1. Here the sequenced sample was CD4+ or CD8+ T cells sorted from blood, taken in a trial of the OX40 agonist ivuxolimab. Written as DNA, the CDR3 is TGTGCCAGCAAAAGAGGGACAGATTACACAGATACGCAGTATTTT. Translation gives CASKRGTDYTDTQYF.